The 25 T cell receptor beta chains listed next were all sequenced from one sample in a study of OX40 agonist ivuxolimab in advanced cancers. The assay was immunoSEQ multiplex PCR, and TCRdb's table has in-frame clones only and misses some. The sample lists 44,000 or so clones; 88% were seen once. The sample in question was CD4+ or CD8+ T cells sorted from blood, obtained in a trial of the OX40 agonist ivuxolimab. The receptors derive from an adult with an advanced solid tumor such as melanoma, head and neck, liver or kidney cancer.

This chain connects TRBV29-1 to TRBJ2-1; TRBD2 matches 7 bases. The length of the CDR3 is 15 residues. The V gene's germline CDR1 is SQVTM and CDR2 ANQGSEA. Unmatched junction bases numbered 6, after V lost 4 bases and J lost 0 bases. CDR3 DNA sequence: TGCAGCGTTGGGGGAGCTAGCGGCTCCTACAATGAGCAGTTCTTC. Its protein is CSVGGASGSYNEQFF.

The V gene is TRBV28, the J gene TRBJ2-1; TRBD2 matches at 9 bases. Germline V CDR1 and CDR2: MDHEN, SYDVKM. The CDR3 loop spans 17 amino acids. V dropped 2 bases and J dropped 9; count of bases not matched to a gene: 14. CDR3: CASSLGITSGLGGEQFF. CDR3 DNA sequence: TGTGCCAGCAGTTTAGGTATTACTAGCGGGTTAGGCGGTGAGCAGTTCTTC.

The genes are TRBV28 and TRBJ1-2; TRBD1 aligns across 7 bases. V lost 7 bases and J lost 2; bases outside the gene matches: 10. The CDR3 is 15 amino acids. Per germline, CDR1 MDHEN and CDR2 SYDVKM. The CDR3 DNA reads TGTGCCAGCAAGACACAGGGGTATGACAACTATGGCTACACCTTC. Protein product: CASKTQGYDNYGYTF.

The CDR3 here is CASSGSREQGGTEAFF. The CDR3 nucleotides read TGTGCCAGCAGCGGAAGCCGGGAACAGGGGGGCACTGAAGCTTTCTTT. The V gene is TRBV9, the J gene TRBJ1-1, with 8 positions matching TRBD1. Germline CDR1 and CDR2: SGDLS and YYNGEE. There are 16 residues in the CDR3. Unmatched junction bases numbered 11, after V lost 3 bases and J lost 4 bases.

This rearrangement joins TRBV2 to TRBJ1-1; D call uncertain. Germline V gene data show CDR1 as SNHLY and CDR2 as FYNNEI. Trimming stripped 4 bases from V and 0 bases from J, with 9 bases between. The CDR3 covers 14 residues. DNA of the CDR3: TGTGCCAGCAGTGGGAGGCTGGTGAACACTGAAGCTTTCTTT. The encoded protein is CASSGRLVNTEAFF. The full variable domain, its missing parts supplied by reference TRBV2 and TRBJ1-1, is EPEVTQTPSHQVTQMGQEVILRCVPISNHLYFYWYRQILGQKVEFLVSFYNNEISEKSEIFDDQFSVERPDGSNFTLKIRSTKLEDSAMYFCASSGRLVNTEAFFGQGTRLTVV.

This rearrangement joins TRBV18 to TRBJ2-2; D ambiguous. This CDR3 has 16 amino acids. V was cut by 5 bases and J by 0 bases, with 13 bases left in between. The germline V gene encodes CDR1 KGHSH and CDR2 LQKENI. CDR3 amino acids: CASSTLGGANTGELFF. The CDR3 DNA reads as TGTGCCAGCTCAACCCTGGGCGGAGCGAACACCGGGGAGCTGTTTTTT.

This sequence joins TRBV10-3 and TRBJ2-3, with 11 bases that match TRBD2. This CDR3 has 17 amino acids. V trimming: 0 bases; J trimming: 4 bases; junction bases outside the gene matches: 6. The germline CDR1 and CDR2 sequences are ENHRY and SYGVKD. The CDR3 loop is CAISESVSGGVADTQYF. CDR3 in DNA: TGTGCCATCAGTGAGTCGGTTAGCGGGGGGGTCGCAGATACGCAGTATTTT.

The chain employs TRBV9 and TRBJ1-1; D uncertain. This CDR3 comprises 14 residues. With 0 bases removed from V and 7 bases from J, the gap between germline ends came to 13 bases. The germline V gene has CDR1 SGDLS and CDR2 YYNGEE. The CDR3, as DNA: TGTGCCAGCAGCGTAGGGGAGACACTGTTTGAAGCTTTCTTT. It specifies CASSVGETLFEAFF. Together with reference TRBV9 and TRBJ1-1, the CDR3 gives the full variable domain: DSGVTQTPKHLITATGQRVTLRCSPRSGDLSVYWYQQSLDQGLQFLIQYYNGEERAKGNILERFSAQQFPDLHSELNLSSLELGDSALYFCASSVGETLFEAFFGQGTRLTVV.

This chain uses TRBV28 with TRBJ1-5; TRBD1 matches at 9 bases. This CDR3 has 15 residues. Trimming took 5 bases from V and 6 from J; bases not matched to a gene: 8. CDR1 MDHEN and CDR2 SYDVKM come from the germline V gene. CDR3 DNA sequence: TGTGCCAGCAGTACCGGGACAGGGTCCTTTCAGCCCCAGCATTTT. Protein sequence: CASSTGTGSFQPQHF.

The chain combines TRBV29-1 with TRBJ1-6; D is unclear. The CDR3 sequence is 14 residues long. V was trimmed by 0 bases and J by 10 bases, leaving 13 bases between them. Germline V gene data show CDR1 as SQVTM and CDR2 as ANQGSEA. DNA for the CDR3: TGCAGCGTTGAAGAAGGGCCGGGTGGCTCACCCCTCCACTTT. It specifies CSVEEGPGGSPLHF.

The rearrangement joins TRBV19 to TRBJ2-7; D unclear. Trimming stripped 8 bases from V and 3 bases from J, with 14 bases between. Germline CDR1 LNHDA, CDR2 SQIVND (reference sequence). CDR3 length: 13 residues. As DNA, the CDR3 is TGTGCCAGTTCGGGCACGGACGGCTACGAGCAGTACTTC. Translating gives CASSGTDGYEQYF.

The chain recombines TRBV4-2 with TRBJ1-2; 10 nucleotides align to TRBD1. The trim removed 0 bases at V and 2 bases at J, leaving 0 bases unmatched. Per the germline V gene, CDR1 is LGHNA and CDR2 is YNFKEQ. This CDR3 has 15 residues. CDR3 coding DNA: TGTGCCAGCAGCCAAGAGGACAGGGGGAACTATGGCTACACCTTC. It codes for CASSQEDRGNYGYTF.

This clone appeared once. The V call is TRBV28, the J call TRBJ2-1, with TRBD2 matching 13 bases. CDR3 size: 15 residues. Germline V gene sequence: CDR1 MDHEN, CDR2 SYDVKM. The V and J ends lost 5 bases and 8 bases, in that order; junction bases with no gene match: 6. The CDR3 coding sequence is TGTGCCAGCAGTCTAAGACTAGCGGGGGGTTATGAGCAGTTCTTC. Residues: CASSLRLAGGYEQFF. Full variable domain (remainder filled in from reference TRBV28 and TRBJ2-1): DVKVTQSSRYLVKRTGEKVFLECVQDMDHENMFWYRQDPGLGLRLIYFSYDVKMKEKGDIPEGYSVSREKKERFSLILESASTNQTSMYLCASSLRLAGGYEQFFGPGTRLTVL.

The rearrangement links TRBV5-1 to TRBJ2-2; TRBD2 agrees at 10 bases. J lost 5 bases, V lost 4 bases, and 5 bases had no gene match. CDR3 length: 15 amino acids. Germline V lookup: CDR1 SGHRS, CDR2 YFSETQ. The CDR3 protein is CASSPSGRYTGELFF. The CDR3 nucleotides are TGCGCCAGCAGCCCTAGCGGGAGATATACCGGGGAGCTGTTTTTT.

This chain links TRBV28 with TRBJ2-1; possible D gene TRBD2, 5 bases. The germline V gene has CDR1 MDHEN and CDR2 SYDVKM. The CDR3 sequence is 15 residues long. Deletions cut 5 bases from V and 8 bases from J, with 19 bases between. DNA for the CDR3: TGTGCCAGCAGTGAAAAAAGCGGCCCAGGCCATGAGCAGTTCTTC. Translation gives CASSEKSGPGHEQFF.

The rearrangement uses TRBV7-9 and TRBJ2-1; TRBD2 might be the D (6 bases). CDR1 SEHNR and CDR2 FQNEAQ come from the germline V gene (reference sequence). V lost 4 bases and J 4 bases, leaving 11 bases between the germline ends. The length of the CDR3 is 14 residues. The CDR3 is CASSSGTGYNEQFF. The CDR3, as DNA: TGTGCCAGCAGCTCCGGGACTGGATACAATGAGCAGTTCTTC.

The chain couples TRBV7-2 to TRBJ2-4, with TRBD2 identical over 8 bases. V lost 5 bases to trimming and J lost 1 base; unmatched junction nucleotides: 16. This CDR3 is built from 19 residues. The V gene's germline CDR1 is SGHTA and CDR2 FQGNSA. CDR3 in DNA: TGTGCCAGCAGCCCCCGGTTTGCCATTAGCGGGGCTGCCAAAAACATTCAGTACTTC. Translation: CASSPRFAISGAAKNIQYF.

V is TRBV11-3 and J is TRBJ1-1; 8 bases map to TRBD1. CDR1 SGHNT and CDR2 YENEEA come from the germline V gene. V lost 2 bases, J lost 4 bases, and 9 bases stayed unmatched. CDR3 length: 16 amino acids. The CDR3 sequence is CASSLTEATGGTEAFF. The CDR3 DNA sequence: TGTGCCAGCAGCTTAACGGAGGCAACAGGGGGCACTGAAGCTTTCTTT.

The chain combines TRBV9 with TRBJ2-5; 7 bases are a match to TRBD2. The germline gives CDR1 SGDLS, CDR2 YYNGEE. Losses at the gene ends were 4 bases for V and 3 bases for J; bases not matched to a gene: 6. The CDR3 has 14 residues. The CDR3: CASSSLGGEETQYF. CDR3 nucleotides: TGTGCCAGCAGCTCCCTGGGGGGGGAAGAGACCCAGTACTTC.

The chain joins TRBV5-6 to TRBJ2-5; D is undetermined. Germline assignment: CDR1 SGHDT and CDR2 YYEEEE. This CDR3 spans 12 amino acids. V was cut by 1 base and J by 5 bases, with 6 bases left in between. The CDR3 DNA sequence: TGTGCCAGCAGCTTGCAGTGGGAGACCCAGTACTTC. Protein: CASSLQWETQYF.

The chain couples TRBV6-6 to TRBJ2-5, with 9 bases that match TRBD2. Germline values: CDR1 MNHNY, CDR2 SVGAGI (reference sequence). Unmatched junction bases numbered 6, after V lost 0 bases and J lost 4 bases. This CDR3 comprises 16 residues. In DNA form, the CDR3 reads TGTGCCAGCAGTTACTCGGCGGGAGGGCCATCAGAGACCCAGTACTTC. Its protein is CASSYSAGGPSETQYF.

The CDR3 loop is CASRLGQGQQPQHF. Here the CDR3 DNA reads TGTGCCAGCAGACTAGGACAGGGTCAGCAGCCCCAGCATTTT. This chain uses TRBV28 with TRBJ1-5; 8 positions agree with TRBD1. V trimming: 6 bases; J trimming: 7 bases; junction bases outside the gene matches: 8. The CDR3 is made up of 14 amino acids. Germline CDR1 MDHEN, CDR2 SYDVKM.

Remarks on this clone: The conserved phenylalanine or tryptophan is not found at the CDR3 terminus, so this likely reflects a read error. The chain uses TRBV18 and TRBJ2-7, with no clear D. This CDR3 contains 15 residues. The V end lost 3 bases, the J end lost 2 bases, and 14 bases lay between the germline ends. Per germline, CDR1 KGHSH and CDR2 LQKENI. The CDR3 DNA is TGTGCCAGCTCACCTTCCGGACCTAGGGCCTACGAGCAGTACTCC. It is translated as CASSPSGPRAYEQYS.

The J gene is TRBJ1-2, the V gene TRBV4-1; D is perhaps TRBD1 (5 bases). The CDR3 loop spans 15 amino acids. V was clipped by 1 base and J by 1 base, with 10 bases between them. Germline loops: CDR1 MGHRA, CDR2 YSYEKL. DNA of the CDR3: TGCGCCAGCAGCCAAGTTGAAGGGGATAACTATGGCTACACCTTC. Protein product: CASSQVEGDNYGYTF.

This chain uses TRBV27 with TRBJ1-2; D unresolved. The V end lost 1 base, the J end lost 4 bases, and 13 bases lay between the germline ends. The CDR3 is 15 residues long. CDR1 MNHEY and CDR2 SMNVEV come from the germline V gene (reference sequence). CDR3 amino acids: CASSLWGSRSYGYTF. The CDR3 bases are TGTGCCAGCAGTTTATGGGGTTCTCGGAGCTATGGCTACACCTTC.